This T cell receptor (beta chain) was sequenced for a study of blood T cell repertoires in COVID-19. Produced via immunoSEQ multiplex PCR; TCRdb's table is partial and in-frame only. The sample yields under 250,000 clones, 89% seen once. The CDR3 totals 13 residues. Per germline, CDR1 SGHAT and CDR2 FQNNGV. V was trimmed by 1 base and J by 4 bases, leaving 8 bases between them. This sequence joins TRBV11-2 and TRBJ2-7; TRBD2 might be the D (5 bases). The receptor comes from a man between 60 and 70 years old who had recovered from COVID-19. What was sequenced was peripheral blood. The CDR3 region is CASSLAPGYEQYF. In nucleotides, the CDR3 is TGTGCCAGCAGCTTAGCCCCGGGGTACGAGCAGTACTTC.